The 2 T cell receptor beta chains reported below all come from one sample, sequenced in a study of neoadjuvant anti-PD-1 for oral cavity cancer. Clones were read by immunoSEQ multiplex PCR, and TCRdb kept only the in-frame ones, dropping some. Found here are more than 9,000 clones, approximately 57% of them singletons; the top ten hold about 4.8%. Time point denoted: after neoadjuvant nivolumab, at surgical resection. The sample consisted of PBMCs, taken after nivolumab (anti-PD-1) treatment. The source of these receptors is a person aged 40 to 85 with oral cavity squamous cell carcinoma.

This clone was seen only once. This chain joins TRBV10-2 and TRBJ2-1, with no clear D. Germline CDR1 WSHSY, CDR2 SAAADI. This CDR3 spans 18 amino acids. V lost 0 bases, J lost 3 bases, and 18 bases lay in between. DNA of the CDR3: TGCGCCAGCAGTGAGTCCCTCGCGGAAGCGCCAATCTACAATGAGCAGTTCTTC. This codes for CASSESLAEAPIYNEQFF.

The chain carries TRBV5-5 and TRBJ1-5; D unresolved. CDR3 size: 15 residues. Germline CDR1 and CDR2: SGHKS and YYEKEE (reference sequence). Trimming took off 2 bases at V and 1 base at J, with 10 bases between the two ends. In nucleotides, the CDR3 is TGTGCCAGCAGCTTAGGACTCTTGAGCAATCAGCCCCAGCATTTT. Protein sequence: CASSLGLLSNQPQHF.